The clone carrying this TCR beta chain came up many times. This CDR3 contains 13 residues. Germline V gene data show CDR1 as SQVTM and CDR2 as ANQGSEA. Trimming left V 4 bases short and J 1 base short, with 7 bases between. This record belongs to a study of CD8 T cells in ankylosing spondylitis. Via MiXCR, TCRdb re-called the 5' RACE reads, giving one row per CDR3 protein. The sample comprises approximately 100,000 distinct CDR3 sequences, about 8.3% of which are singletons, and 9.9% rests with the top ten. This clonotype was sampled from a male donor with ankylosing spondylitis or in good health (not recorded which). The sequencing input was blood, either unsorted or a sorted T cell fraction (not recorded which). V is TRBV29-1 and J is TRBJ2-2; D remains unclear. The CDR3 sequence is CSVARQNTGELFF. The CDR3 DNA reads as TGCAGCGTTGCCAGGCAGAACACCGGGGAGCTGTTTTTT.